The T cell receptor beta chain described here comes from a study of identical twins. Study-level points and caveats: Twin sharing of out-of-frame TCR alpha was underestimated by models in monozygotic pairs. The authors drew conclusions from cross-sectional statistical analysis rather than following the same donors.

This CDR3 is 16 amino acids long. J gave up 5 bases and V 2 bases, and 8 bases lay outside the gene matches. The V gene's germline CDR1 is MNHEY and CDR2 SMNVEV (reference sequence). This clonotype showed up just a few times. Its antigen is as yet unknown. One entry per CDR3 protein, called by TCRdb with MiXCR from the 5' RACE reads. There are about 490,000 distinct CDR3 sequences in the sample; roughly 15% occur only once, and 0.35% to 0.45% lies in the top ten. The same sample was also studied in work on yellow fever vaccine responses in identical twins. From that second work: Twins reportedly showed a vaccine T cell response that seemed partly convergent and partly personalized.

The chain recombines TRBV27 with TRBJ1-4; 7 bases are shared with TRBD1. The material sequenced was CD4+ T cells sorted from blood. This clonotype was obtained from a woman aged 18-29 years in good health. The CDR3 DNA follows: TGTGCCAGCAGTTTACGGACAGGCGGGAAGAATGAAAAACTGTTTTTT. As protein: CASSLRTGGKNEKLFF.